These 3 T cell receptor beta chains originate from one sample sequenced in a study of blood T cell repertoires in COVID-19. Some clones are missing from TCRdb's copy, which holds only in-frame ones; the method was immunoSEQ multiplex PCR. Of 200,000 to 300,000 clones in the sample, 86% are singletons; the top ten hold less than 8%. The sequencing sample was made of peripheral blood. These TCRs come from a man in his sixties with acute or convalescent COVID-19.

Details on this clone: The sample contains more than one DNA sequence encoding this CDR3. The rearrangement uses TRBV7-9 and TRBJ1-2; TRBD1 is a possible D gene (5 bases). Germline CDR1 SEHNR, CDR2 FQNEAQ (reference sequence). V was cut by 5 bases and J by 4 bases, with 8 bases left in between. This CDR3 has 12 residues. This CDR3 is CASSLTGYGYTF. The CDR3 bases are TGTGCCAGCAGCCTTACAGGCTATGGCTACACCTTC.

The J gene is TRBJ2-3, the V gene TRBV4-2, with 14 bases matching TRBD2. The length of the CDR3 is 18 residues. The junction had 7 bases not matched to a gene; V was cut back by 1 base and J by 4 bases. Germline V CDR1 and CDR2: LGHNA, YNFKEQ. The DNA of the CDR3 is TGTGCCAGCAGCCAAGCGACTAGCGGGAGGGGGGCCCCAGATACGCAGTATTTT. It specifies CASSQATSGRGAPDTQYF.

The V gene is TRBV5-4, the J gene TRBJ1-1, with no clear D. This CDR3 spans 14 amino acids. Between the trimmed V and J ends, which lost 4 bases and 0 bases, there was a span of 10 bases. Germline loops: CDR1 SGHNT, CDR2 YYREEE (reference sequence). Here the CDR3 DNA reads TGTGCCAGCAGCCCTGTCACTTTGAACACTGAAGCTTTCTTT. This sequence encodes CASSPVTLNTEAFF.